This T cell receptor beta chain appears in the sequencing data of a study of T cells after yellow fever vaccination. Background on the study: SMART-Seq v4 Ultra Low Input prepared the low-cell-number fractions.

From the 5' RACE reads, TCRdb called clonotypes with MiXCR, one entry per CDR3 protein. The table lists about 240,000 distinct CDR3 sequences, roughly 3.7% of them singletons. Germline V gives CDR1 SEHNR, CDR2 FQNEAQ (reference sequence). The length of the CDR3 is 13 residues. Trimming shortened V by 5 bases and J by 2 bases, and 9 bases separated the two germline ends. The study, taken as a whole, reports: On re-exposure, the response was weaker but peaked faster, at day 5 versus 15. Relatively few clonotypes were ones that appeared in both CD4 and CD8 compartments.

This clonotype was counted ten times or more. Its specificity is unknown. The sequence came from a man younger than 35 who received the YFV17D yellow fever vaccine. The source was PBMCs, collected 15 days after the yellow fever booster vaccination. The chain couples TRBV7-9 to TRBJ1-2; D is unresolved. This CDR3 reads CASSRTENYGYTF. CDR3 coding DNA: TGTGCCAGCAGCCGTACAGAGAACTATGGCTACACCTTC.